These 24 T cell receptor beta chains were sequenced from one sample in a study of CD8 T cells in Susac syndrome. A quantity of about 0.5 to 1 ug RNA underwent reverse transcription using random hexamers. A single record per CDR3 protein comes from TCRdb applying MiXCR to the immunoSEQ multiplex PCR reads. The sample carries about 150,000 distinct CDR3 sequences, approximately 95% recorded once. The sequenced material came from CD4+ T cells from PBMCs. These receptors were collected from a human donor with Susac syndrome.

V usage is TRBV3-1 and J usage is TRBJ1-2; D call uncertain. Per germline, CDR1 LGHDT and CDR2 YNNKEL (reference sequence). V was trimmed by 0 bases and J by 7 bases, leaving 12 bases between them. The CDR3 has 14 residues. The CDR3 region has the DNA TGTGCCAGCAGCCAAGACAGCGCACTAGGTGGCTACACCTTC. It translates to CASSQDSALGGYTF.

The rearrangement uses TRBV20-1 and TRBJ2-3, with TRBD1 matching 10 bases. After removal of 2 bases from V and 6 bases from J, the junction contained 5 bases not matched to a gene. Germline assignment: CDR1 DFQATT and CDR2 SNEGSKA (reference sequence). The CDR3 spans 14 residues. The CDR3 DNA sequence: TGCAGTGCTAGACGGGACAGGGGCAGGGATACGCAGTATTTT. The encoded protein is CSARRDRGRDTQYF.

The V call is TRBV7-9, the J call TRBJ2-3; perhaps TRBD2 as D (5 bases). The CDR3 has 15 amino acids. With 7 bases removed from V and 2 bases from J, the gap between germline ends came to 16 bases. The germline V gene has CDR1 SEHNR and CDR2 FQNEAQ (reference sequence). Here the CDR3 DNA reads TGTGCCAGCAATGATCTGGGGAGTTCCACAGATACGCAGTATTTT. It translates to CASNDLGSSTDTQYF. Based on the CDR3 plus reference TRBV7-9 and TRBJ2-3, the full variable domain is DTGVSQNPRHKITKRGQNVTFRCDPISEHNRLYWYRQTLGQGPEFLTYFQNEAQLEKSRLLSDRFSAERPKGSFSTLEIQRTEQGDSAMYLCASNDLGSSTDTQYFGPGTRLTVL.

The chain carries TRBV25-1 and TRBJ1-5; 8 bases match TRBD1. V was clipped by 4 bases and J by 6 bases; unmatched bases: 8. CDR3 size: 15 residues. Germline assignment: CDR1 MGHDK and CDR2 SYGVNS. The DNA of the CDR3 is TGTGCCAGCAGTGCCGACAGGGGAGAGGGTCAGCCCCAGCATTTT. The encoded protein is CASSADRGEGQPQHF.

The chain carries TRBV20-1 and TRBJ2-7, with 10 bases lining up with TRBD1. The length of the CDR3 is 15 residues. The V and J ends lost 1 base and 3 bases, in that order; junction bases with no gene match: 6. Germline lookup yields CDR1 DFQATT and CDR2 SNEGSKA (reference sequence). The CDR3 sequence is CSARGQGAIVYEQYF. As DNA, the CDR3 is TGCAGTGCTAGAGGACAGGGGGCCATTGTCTACGAGCAGTACTTC.

This clonotype was counted a few times. This chain links TRBV12-3 or TRBV12-4 with TRBJ1-2, with 9 bases lining up with TRBD1. J lost 2 bases, V lost 6 bases, and 1 base had no gene match. The CDR3 is 13 amino acids. The CDR3 here is CASRGTGNYGYTF. CDR3 DNA sequence: TGTGCCAGCAGGGGGACAGGGAACTATGGCTACACCTTC.

Here the CDR3 reads CASGRLFSYEQYF. As DNA, the CDR3 is TGTGCCAGCGGCAGGCTATTCTCCTACGAGCAGTACTTC. The genes are TRBV28 and TRBJ2-7; D is undetermined. V gave up 8 bases and J gave up 0 bases, with 11 bases separating them. The CDR3 sequence is 13 residues long. From germline, CDR1 is MDHEN and CDR2 SYDVKM.

The gene calls are TRBV3-1 and TRBJ1-5; tentative D call: TRBD1 (6 bases). Trimming shortened V by 4 bases and J by 3 bases, and 13 bases separated the two germline ends. The CDR3 length is 15 residues. CDR1 is LGHDT and CDR2 is YNNKEL in the germline V gene (reference sequence). The CDR3 DNA follows: TGTGCCAGCAGCCCCGGGGACACGTTCAATCAGCCCCAGCATTTT. Its protein product is CASSPGDTFNQPQHF. The full variable domain, with the rest looked up from reference TRBV3-1 and TRBJ1-5, is DTAVSQTPKYLVTQMGNDKSIKCEQNLGHDTMYWYKQDSKKFLKIMFSYNNKELIINETVPNRFSPKSPDKAHLNLHINSLELGDSAVYFCASSPGDTFNQPQHFGDGTRLSIL.

The rearrangement uses TRBV6-5 and TRBJ1-4; no clear D. Trimming pared 6 bases from V and 4 bases from J, leaving 12 bases between. The CDR3 consists of 14 residues. Germline CDR1 MNHEY, CDR2 SVGAGI. CDR3 sequence (DNA): TGTGCCAGCAGCGGGGAGGGAGGTAATGAAAAACTGTTTTTT. Translated, it gives CASSGEGGNEKLFF.

The rearrangement joins TRBV15 to TRBJ2-2, with D uncertain. The CDR3 runs 14 residues. Trimming cost V 3 bases and J 1 base, with 6 bases left between them. Germline CDR1 is LNHNV and CDR2 is YYDKDF (reference sequence). The CDR3 DNA follows: TGTGCCACCAGCAGGGTCTTGAACACCGGGGAGCTGTTTTTT. As protein: CATSRVLNTGELFF.

This rearrangement joins TRBV20-1 to TRBJ2-5, with D possibly matching TRBD2 (5 bases). The CDR3 is 12 amino acids. V was trimmed by 6 bases and J by 2 bases, leaving 10 bases between them. Germline loops: CDR1 DFQATT, CDR2 SNEGSKA (reference sequence). DNA of the CDR3: TGCAGTGCCCCTCTAGCTCAAGAGACCCAGTACTTC. Translated, it gives CSAPLAQETQYF.

The chain joins TRBV24-1 to TRBJ2-5; D is unclear. The germline V and J ends were trimmed by 0 bases and 4 bases, with 8 bases remaining between them. The CDR3 is 14 residues long. CDR1 and CDR2 from the germline V gene are KGHDR and SFDVKD. CDR3 bases: TGTGCCACCAGTGATTTGCTGATGAGAGAGACCCAGTACTTC. Translated: CATSDLLMRETQYF.

The genes are TRBV5-1 and TRBJ2-1, with 9 bases that match TRBD2. This CDR3 spans 14 amino acids. V gave up 7 bases and J gave up 8 bases; unmatched junction bases: 10. Germline V gene lookup returns CDR1 SGHRS and CDR2 YFSETQ. Here the CDR3 reads CASRRRGGGDEQFF. The CDR3 DNA sequence: TGCGCCAGCCGTCGGCGGGGGGGTGGAGATGAGCAGTTCTTC. Supplemented by reference TRBV5-1 and TRBJ2-1, the full variable domain reads KAGVTQTPRYLIKTRGQQVTLSCSPISGHRSVSWYQQTPGQGLQFLFEYFSETQRNKGNFPGRFSGRQFSNSRSEMNVSTLELGDSALYLCASRRRGGGDEQFFGPGTRLTVL.

The CDR3 nucleotides are TGCAGTGCTAGAGATGCGGACAGGGGGCGACCCCAGCATTTT. Amino acid sequence: CSARDADRGRPQHF. The chain combines TRBV20-1 with TRBJ1-5; 11 bases are shared with TRBD1. This CDR3 is built from 14 residues. The junction had 5 bases not matched to a gene; V was cut back by 0 bases and J by 10 bases. CDR1 DFQATT and CDR2 SNEGSKA come from the germline V gene (reference sequence).

This chain connects TRBV6-2 or TRBV6-3 to TRBJ2-7; 7 bases match TRBD1. V gave up 5 bases and J gave up 7 bases; unmatched junction bases: 5. Germline assignment: CDR1 MNHEY and CDR2 SVGEGT. The CDR3 runs 12 residues. The CDR3 spells CASSPSQGEQYF. The CDR3 DNA reads TGTGCCAGCAGTCCCTCACAGGGGGAGCAGTACTTC.

V usage is TRBV5-6 and J usage is TRBJ2-5; D possibly uses TRBD1 or TRBD2 (5 bases each). V lost 1 base and J lost 1, with 11 bases in between. From germline, CDR1 is SGHDT and CDR2 YYEEEE. This CDR3 region has 15 residues. CDR3 DNA: TGTGCCAGCAGCTTGTTGGGACGGTCCCAAGAGACCCAGTACTTC. Translation gives CASSLLGRSQETQYF.

The rearrangement uses TRBV25-1 and TRBJ1-4, with no clear D. The CDR3 consists of 10 residues. Germline lookup yields CDR1 MGHDK and CDR2 SYGVNS. V was trimmed by 9 bases and J by 7 bases, leaving 6 bases between them. CDR3 coding DNA: TGTGCCAGTTACAGTGAAAAACTGTTTTTT. Protein sequence: CASYSEKLFF. Full variable domain (outside the CDR3, taken from reference TRBV25-1 and TRBJ1-4): EADIYQTPRYLVIGTGKKITLECSQTMGHDKMYWYQQDPGMELHLIHYSYGVNSTEKGDLSSESTVSRIRTEHFPLTLESARPSHTSQYLCASYSEKLFFGSGTQLSVL.

This clonotype was seen a single time. The chain has TRBV30 and TRBJ2-2; TRBD1 is a possible D gene (5 bases). The V gene's germline CDR1 is GTSNPN and CDR2 SVGIG (reference sequence). The CDR3 is 13 amino acids. Trimming took 3 bases from V and 7 from J, leaving 12 bases between them. The CDR3 nucleotides read TGTGCCTGGAGAGGCAGGGTGGGCGGGGAGCTGTTTTTT. Translating gives CAWRGRVGGELFF. The full variable domain, with the rest looked up from reference TRBV30 and TRBJ2-2, is SQTIHQWPATLVQPVGSPLSLECTVEGTSNPNLYWYRQAAGRGLQLLFYSVGIGQISSEVPQNLSASRPQDRQFILSSKKLLLSDSGFYLCAWRGRVGGELFFGEGSRLTVL.

This clonotype turned up a few times. The chain carries TRBV29-1 and TRBJ1-6; tentatively, D is TRBD1 (5 bases). V lost 4 bases to trimming and J lost 7 bases, with 8 bases between them. There are 12 residues in the CDR3. Germline CDR1 SQVTM, CDR2 ANQGSEA. The CDR3 sequence: CSVGGGNSPLHF. DNA for the CDR3: TGCAGCGTTGGTGGGGGAAATTCACCCCTCCACTTT.

The chain employs TRBV20-1 and TRBJ1-5, with D possibly matching TRBD1 (6 bases). V lost 0 bases to trimming and J lost 2 bases, with 11 bases between them. Germline CDR1 DFQATT, CDR2 SNEGSKA (reference sequence). This CDR3 has 15 amino acids. CDR3 protein: CSAREGGGGNQPQHF. DNA of the CDR3: TGCAGTGCTAGAGAGGGAGGGGGGGGCAATCAGCCCCAGCATTTT.

V is TRBV7-2 and J is TRBJ1-5, with TRBD1 matching over 8 bases. Trimming removed 5 bases from V and 3 bases from J; junction bases left unmatched: 6. The CDR3 is 15 residues long. Germline CDR1 is SGHTA and CDR2 is FQGNSA. CDR3 DNA sequence: TGTGCCAGCAGCCGGGACAGGACCGTCAATCAGCCCCAGCATTTT. Translating gives CASSRDRTVNQPQHF.

The genes are TRBV29-1 and TRBJ2-7, with TRBD1 matching over 9 bases. The ends lost 4 bases at V and 2 bases at J; junction bases unmatched: 6. The CDR3 consists of 14 residues. Germline V gene data show CDR1 as SQVTM and CDR2 as ANQGSEA. CDR3 loop: CSVGHGTGTYEQYF. Here the CDR3 DNA reads TGCAGCGTTGGTCACGGGACAGGGACCTACGAGCAGTACTTC.

The rearrangement links TRBV20-1 to TRBJ2-7; a weak D match, TRBD1 (5 bases). Germline CDR1 is DFQATT and CDR2 is SNEGSKA (reference sequence). CDR3 length: 15 amino acids. The ends were cut back, 4 bases at V and 0 bases at J, with 16 bases in the middle. For the CDR3, the DNA is TGCAGTGCTACCACAGGCGCCTCTTTCTCCTACGAGCAGTACTTC. Amino acids: CSATTGASFSYEQYF.

The J gene is TRBJ2-5, the V gene TRBV7-2; D is unresolved. Trimming stripped 2 bases from V and 7 bases from J, with 8 bases between. The CDR3 loop spans 12 amino acids. Germline-derived CDR1 and CDR2 are SGHTA and FQGNSA. The CDR3 region is CASSLNKGTQYF. The CDR3 nucleotides read TGTGCCAGCAGCTTAAACAAAGGGACCCAGTACTTC.